The 5 T cell receptor beta chains below all came from one sample that was sequenced in a study of T-cell memory formation after mild COVID-19. TCRdb re-derived calls from the 5' RACE reads in MiXCR, one entry per CDR3 protein. Here the sample spans just over 50,000 distinct CDR3 sequences, around 9.7% being singletons. Sequencing was done on a sample of PBMCs or a T cell subset sorted from them (not recorded which). Every receptor here comes from an adult woman who had mild COVID-19 (a few samples of this study predate the infection). Cell type and time point are not known.

V and J are TRBV20-1 and TRBJ1-1; perhaps TRBD1 as D (5 bases). CDR3 length: 15 amino acids. Deletions cut 3 bases from V and 5 bases from J, with 19 bases between. CDR1 is DFQATT and CDR2 is SNEGSKA in the germline V gene (reference sequence). The CDR3 here is CSASALGQGGTEAFF. The CDR3 region has the DNA TGCAGTGCTAGTGCTCTGGGGCAGGGAGGGACTGAAGCTTTCTTT.

The chain has TRBV11-3 and TRBJ2-1; 11 nucleotides agree with TRBD2. The CDR3 sequence is 18 residues long. V dropped 2 bases and J dropped 0; count of bases not matched to a gene: 6. Germline assignment: CDR1 SGHNT and CDR2 YENEEA. In nucleotides, the CDR3 is TGTGCCAGCAGCTTAAGGACTAGCGGGTGGAGCTCCTACAATGAGCAGTTCTTC. It translates to CASSLRTSGWSSYNEQFF.

This clonotype showed up many times. The gene calls are TRBV5-5 and TRBJ1-6; TRBD1 is a possible D gene (5 bases). The CDR3 has 11 residues. Germline CDR1 reads SGHKS; CDR2 reads YYEKEE (reference sequence). Trimming cost V 4 bases and J 14 bases, with 10 bases left between them. CDR3 sequence (DNA): TGTGCCAGCAGCCCAGGGATCGCCCTCCACTTT. Translation: CASSPGIALHF.

V gene TRBV12-3 or TRBV12-4 combines with J gene TRBJ1-5; 7 positions agree with TRBD1. V was clipped by 1 base and J by 6 bases; unmatched bases: 9. CDR3 length: 16 residues. CDR3 nucleotide sequence: TGTGCCAGCAGTTTAGGTGGGAACAGGGGATCTCAGCCCCAGCATTTT. This gives the protein CASSLGGNRGSQPQHF.

The rearrangement uses TRBV12-3 or TRBV12-4 and TRBJ1-2; a weak D match, TRBD1 (5 bases). The CDR3 sequence is 12 residues long. V was trimmed by 5 bases and J by 5 bases, leaving 9 bases between them. CDR3 DNA sequence: TGTGCCAGCAGTATTGGGGGTTATGGCTACACCTTC. It yields the protein CASSIGGYGYTF.